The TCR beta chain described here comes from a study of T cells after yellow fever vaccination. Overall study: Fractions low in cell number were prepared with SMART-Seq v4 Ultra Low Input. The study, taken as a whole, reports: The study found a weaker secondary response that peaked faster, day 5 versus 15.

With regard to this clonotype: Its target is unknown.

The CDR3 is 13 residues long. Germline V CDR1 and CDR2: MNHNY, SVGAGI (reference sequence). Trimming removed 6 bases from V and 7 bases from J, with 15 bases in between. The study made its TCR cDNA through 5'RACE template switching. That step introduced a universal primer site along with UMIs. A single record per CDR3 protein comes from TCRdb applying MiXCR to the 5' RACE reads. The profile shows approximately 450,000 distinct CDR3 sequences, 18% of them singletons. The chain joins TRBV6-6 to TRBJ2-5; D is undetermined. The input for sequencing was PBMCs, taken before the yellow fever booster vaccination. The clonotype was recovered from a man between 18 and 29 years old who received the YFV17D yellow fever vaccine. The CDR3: CASSPAAGSTQYF. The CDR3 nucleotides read TGTGCCAGCAGCCCCGCGGCAGGTTCGACCCAGTACTTC.